The next 2 T cell receptor beta chains were all read from a single sample in a study of cytomegalovirus exposure and HLA in healthy donors. PCR amplification relied on 60 Vbeta primers (plus 13 Jbeta primers). The table came from immunoSEQ multiplex PCR; TCRdb's copy has only in-frame clones and leaves some out. The sample yields roughly 100,000 clones, 70% to 80% seen once. Sequencing used PBMCs. All receptors come from a man in his forties in good health and CMV-seronegative.

V is TRBV9 and J is TRBJ1-2; TRBD1 aligns across 7 bases. The CDR3 runs to 17 residues. With 2 bases clipped from V and 2 bases from J, the junction kept 12 bases outside the gene matches. Germline V gene lookup returns CDR1 SGDLS and CDR2 YYNGEE. CDR3 protein: CASSVSHTGVPNYGYTF. CDR3 sequence (DNA): TGTGCCAGCAGCGTGTCTCATACAGGGGTTCCCAACTATGGCTACACCTTC.

The chain links TRBV5-1 to TRBJ2-3; 9 positions agree with TRBD2. Per the germline V gene, CDR1 is SGHRS and CDR2 is YFSETQ. Unmatched junction bases numbered 9, after V lost 3 bases and J lost 4 bases. The CDR3 extends over 16 amino acids. The CDR3 DNA follows: TGCGCCAGCAGCTCCAATAGCGGGAGAGCATCAGATACGCAGTATTTT. Its translation: CASSSNSGRASDTQYF.